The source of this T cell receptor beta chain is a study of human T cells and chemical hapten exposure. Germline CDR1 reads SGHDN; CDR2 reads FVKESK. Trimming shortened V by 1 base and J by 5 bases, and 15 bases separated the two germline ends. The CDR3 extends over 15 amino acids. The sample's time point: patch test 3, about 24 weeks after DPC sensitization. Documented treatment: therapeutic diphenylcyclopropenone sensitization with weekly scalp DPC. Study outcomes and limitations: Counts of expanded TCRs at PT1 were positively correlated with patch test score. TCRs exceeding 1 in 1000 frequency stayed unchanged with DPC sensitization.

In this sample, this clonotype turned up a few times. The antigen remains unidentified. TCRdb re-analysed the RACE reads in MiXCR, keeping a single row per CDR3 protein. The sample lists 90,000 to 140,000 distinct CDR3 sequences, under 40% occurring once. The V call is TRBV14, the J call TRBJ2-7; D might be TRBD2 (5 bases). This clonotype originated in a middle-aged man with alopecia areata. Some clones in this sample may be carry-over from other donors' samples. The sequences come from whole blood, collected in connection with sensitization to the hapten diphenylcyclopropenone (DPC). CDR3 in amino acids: CASSQARGLRNEQYF. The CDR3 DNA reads TGTGCCAGCAGCCAAGCCCGGGGTCTCCGGAACGAGCAGTACTTC.